This T cell receptor (beta chain) stems from a study of blood T cell repertoires in COVID-19. Study-wide context: Sites in the United States, Italy and Spain provided acute and convalescent COVID-19 samples. T cells, B-cell-depleted T cells, or PBMCs provided the cDNA or gDNA that served as material.

Under the authors' procedure: Reference gene primer amplification yielded estimated nucleated cell counts. The data were produced by immunoSEQ multiplex PCR, yet TCRdb's version contains in-frame clones alone and is incomplete. V and J calls and clone size are as listed in that table; D and trimming were resolved from the DNA. This table has fewer than 45,000 clones, 90% to 95% appearing once. CDR1 is SGHNT, CDR2 YYREEE, per germline (reference sequence). The CDR3 covers 12 residues. V shed 3 bases and J shed 4 bases, with 4 bases lying between them. The clonotype comes from a human donor in a cohort sampled during active COVID-19. The gene calls are TRBV5-4 and TRBJ2-2; D is ambiguous. The sequencing input was peripheral blood. This CDR3 reads CASSYSTGELFF. DNA for the CDR3: TGTGCCAGCAGCTACAGCACCGGGGAGCTGTTTTTT.